This TCR beta chain emerged from a study of T-cell reconstitution after alpha-beta-depleted transplantation in children. Study findings and constraints: A year had passed since transplant, and T-cell counts and diversity by then came mostly from newly produced T cells. For some patients, TCRbeta diversity was high at day 60 because of recipient T cells and thymic progenitors that survived.

TCRbeta library construction was performed incorporating unique molecular identifiers. Each CDR3 protein is one row after TCRdb ran MiXCR on the PCR reads. This sample yields 700,000 to 950,000 distinct CDR3 sequences, of which approximately 15% are seen a single time; approximately 4.5% belongs to the top ten. The CDR3 length is 15 residues. After removal of 6 bases from V and 2 bases from J, the junction contained 10 bases not matched to a gene. In this sample, this clonotype turned up a few times. Its specificity is not known. The rearrangement joins TRBV12-3 or TRBV12-4 to TRBJ2-7, with 7 bases that match TRBD1. This receptor was obtained from a male patient younger than 18 who had a stem cell transplant for acute lymphoblastic leukemia, so the T cells may come from the graft donor. The sample was PBMCs, mostly from graft donor cells, taken 360 days after TCRalphabeta/CD19-depleted stem cell transplant. CDR3 nucleotides: TGTGCCAGCAGGGAGACAGGGTGGGCTCCCTACGAGCAGTACTTC. Amino acids: CASRETGWAPYEQYF.